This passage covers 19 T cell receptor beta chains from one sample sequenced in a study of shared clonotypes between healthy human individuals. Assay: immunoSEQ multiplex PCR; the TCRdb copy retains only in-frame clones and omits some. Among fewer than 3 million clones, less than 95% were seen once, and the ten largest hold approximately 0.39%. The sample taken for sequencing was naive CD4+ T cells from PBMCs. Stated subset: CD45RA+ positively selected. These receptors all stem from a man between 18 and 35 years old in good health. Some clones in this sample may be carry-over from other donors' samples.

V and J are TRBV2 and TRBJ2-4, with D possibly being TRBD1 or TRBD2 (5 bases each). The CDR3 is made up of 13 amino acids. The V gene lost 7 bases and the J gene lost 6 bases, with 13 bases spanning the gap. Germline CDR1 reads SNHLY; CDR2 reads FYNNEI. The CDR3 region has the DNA TGTGCCAGCACCGGGGACCTACGAAACATTCAGTACTTC. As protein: CASTGDLRNIQYF.

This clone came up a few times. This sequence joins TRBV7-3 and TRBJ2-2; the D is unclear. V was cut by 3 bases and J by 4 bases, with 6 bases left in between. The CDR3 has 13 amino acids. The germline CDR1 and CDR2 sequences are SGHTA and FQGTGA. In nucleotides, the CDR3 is TGTGCCAGCAGCTTCAAGGGCACCGGGGAGCTGTTTTTT. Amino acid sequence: CASSFKGTGELFF.

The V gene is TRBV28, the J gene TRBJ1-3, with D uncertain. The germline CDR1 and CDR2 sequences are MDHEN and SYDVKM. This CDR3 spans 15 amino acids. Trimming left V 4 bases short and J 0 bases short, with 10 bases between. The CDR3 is CASSSYTDSGNTIYF. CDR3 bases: TGTGCCAGCAGTTCGTATACCGACTCTGGAAACACCATATATTTT.

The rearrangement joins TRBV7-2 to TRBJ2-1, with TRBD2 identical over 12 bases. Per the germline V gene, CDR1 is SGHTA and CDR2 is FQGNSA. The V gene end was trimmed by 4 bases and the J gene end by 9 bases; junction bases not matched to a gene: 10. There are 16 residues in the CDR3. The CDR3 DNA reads TGTGCCAGCAGCTATAGACTAGCGGGAGCGGTGGGTGAGCAGTTCTTC. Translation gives CASSYRLAGAVGEQFF.

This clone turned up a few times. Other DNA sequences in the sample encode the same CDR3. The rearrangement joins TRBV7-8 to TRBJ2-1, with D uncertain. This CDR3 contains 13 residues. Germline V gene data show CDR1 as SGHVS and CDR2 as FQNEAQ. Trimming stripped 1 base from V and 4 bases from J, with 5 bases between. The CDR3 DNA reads TGTGCCAGCAGCTTAGACAGTTACAATGAGCAGTTCTTC. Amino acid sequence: CASSLDSYNEQFF.

The CDR3 DNA reads as TGTGCCAGTAGTATTAGTAGGGACAGGGTGGGAAATCAGCCCCAGCATTTT. Amino acids: CASSISRDRVGNQPQHF. V gene TRBV19 combines with J gene TRBJ1-5; TRBD1 matches at 9 bases. This CDR3 spans 17 amino acids. CDR1 LNHDA and CDR2 SQIVND come from the germline V gene (reference sequence). The ends lost 3 bases at V and 4 bases at J; junction bases unmatched: 10.

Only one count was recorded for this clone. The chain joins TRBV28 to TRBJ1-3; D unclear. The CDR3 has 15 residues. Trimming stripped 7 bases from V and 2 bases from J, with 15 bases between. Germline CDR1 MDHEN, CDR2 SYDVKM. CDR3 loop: CASTTTGGAGNTIYF. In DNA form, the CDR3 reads TGTGCCAGCACCACTACCGGAGGTGCTGGAAACACCATATATTTT.

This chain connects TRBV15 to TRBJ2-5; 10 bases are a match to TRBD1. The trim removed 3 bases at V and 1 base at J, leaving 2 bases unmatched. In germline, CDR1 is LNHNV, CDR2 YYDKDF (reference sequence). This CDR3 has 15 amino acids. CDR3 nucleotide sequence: TGTGCCACCAGCAGGAGGACAGGGGGCCAAGAGACCCAGTACTTC. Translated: CATSRRTGGQETQYF.

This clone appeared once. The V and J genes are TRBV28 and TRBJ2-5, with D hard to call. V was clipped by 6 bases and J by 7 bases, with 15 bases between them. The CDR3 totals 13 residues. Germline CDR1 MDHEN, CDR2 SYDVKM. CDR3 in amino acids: CASSPKPTGTQYF. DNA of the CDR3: TGTGCCAGCAGCCCAAAACCGACGGGGACCCAGTACTTC.

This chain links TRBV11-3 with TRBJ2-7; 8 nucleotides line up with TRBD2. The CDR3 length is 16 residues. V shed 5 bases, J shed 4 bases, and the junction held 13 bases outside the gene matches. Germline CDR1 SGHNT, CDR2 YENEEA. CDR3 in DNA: TGTGCCAGCAGCCCCGATGGGGCGGGAGGACTGTACGAGCAGTACTTC. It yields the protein CASSPDGAGGLYEQYF.

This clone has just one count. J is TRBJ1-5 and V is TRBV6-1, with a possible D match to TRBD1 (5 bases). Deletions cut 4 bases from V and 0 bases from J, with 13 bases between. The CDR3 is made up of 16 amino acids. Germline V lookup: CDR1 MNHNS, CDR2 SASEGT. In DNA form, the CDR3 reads TGTGCCAGCAGTGGAGAACAGGTATATAGCAATCAGCCCCAGCATTTT. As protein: CASSGEQVYSNQPQHF.

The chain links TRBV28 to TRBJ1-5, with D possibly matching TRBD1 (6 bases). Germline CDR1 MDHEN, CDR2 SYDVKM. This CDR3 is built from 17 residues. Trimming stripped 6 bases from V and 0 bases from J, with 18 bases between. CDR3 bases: TGTGCCAGCAGGACCGACCTGGGGGGCATTAGCAATCAGCCCCAGCATTTT. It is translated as CASRTDLGGISNQPQHF.

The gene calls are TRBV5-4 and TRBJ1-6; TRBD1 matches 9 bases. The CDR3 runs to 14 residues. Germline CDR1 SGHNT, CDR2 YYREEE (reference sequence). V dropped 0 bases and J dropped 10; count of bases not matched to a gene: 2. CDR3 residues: CASSLAGQGSPLHF. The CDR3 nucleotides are TGTGCCAGCAGCTTGGCGGGACAGGGATCACCCCTCCACTTT.

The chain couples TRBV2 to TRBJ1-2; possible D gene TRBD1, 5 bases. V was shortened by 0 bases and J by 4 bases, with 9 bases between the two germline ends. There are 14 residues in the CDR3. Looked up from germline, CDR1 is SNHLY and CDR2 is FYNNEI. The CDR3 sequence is CASSEAGEAYGYTF. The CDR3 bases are TGTGCCAGCAGTGAAGCGGGGGAGGCCTATGGCTACACCTTC.

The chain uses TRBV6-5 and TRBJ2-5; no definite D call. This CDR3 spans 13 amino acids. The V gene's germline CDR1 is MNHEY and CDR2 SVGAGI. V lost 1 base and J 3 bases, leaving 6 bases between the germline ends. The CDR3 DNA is TGTGCCAGCAGTTACTTCCGGGAAGAGACCCAGTACTTC. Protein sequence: CASSYFREETQYF.

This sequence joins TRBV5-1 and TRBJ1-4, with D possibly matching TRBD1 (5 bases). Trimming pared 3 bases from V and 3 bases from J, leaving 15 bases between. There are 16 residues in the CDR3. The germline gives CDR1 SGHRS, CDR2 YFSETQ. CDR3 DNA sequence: TGCGCCAGCAGCTCCGGGACCTGGGCCGCTAATGAAAAACTGTTTTTT. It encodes CASSSGTWAANEKLFF. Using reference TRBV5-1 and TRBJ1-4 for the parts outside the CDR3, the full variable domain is KAGVTQTPRYLIKTRGQQVTLSCSPISGHRSVSWYQQTPGQGLQFLFEYFSETQRNKGNFPGRFSGRQFSNSRSEMNVSTLELGDSALYLCASSSGTWAANEKLFFGSGTQLSVL.

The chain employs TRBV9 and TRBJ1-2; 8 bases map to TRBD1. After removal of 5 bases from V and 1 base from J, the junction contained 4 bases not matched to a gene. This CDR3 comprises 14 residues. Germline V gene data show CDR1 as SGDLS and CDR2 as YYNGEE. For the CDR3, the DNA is TGTGCCAGCAGGTCGACAGGGGTTAACTATGGCTACACCTTC. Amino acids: CASRSTGVNYGYTF.

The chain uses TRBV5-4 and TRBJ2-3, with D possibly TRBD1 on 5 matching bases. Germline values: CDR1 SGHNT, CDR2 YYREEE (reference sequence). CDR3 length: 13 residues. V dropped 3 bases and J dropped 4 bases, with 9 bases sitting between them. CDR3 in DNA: TGTGCCAGCAGCTCTTCAGGGTCAGATACGCAGTATTTT. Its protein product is CASSSSGSDTQYF.

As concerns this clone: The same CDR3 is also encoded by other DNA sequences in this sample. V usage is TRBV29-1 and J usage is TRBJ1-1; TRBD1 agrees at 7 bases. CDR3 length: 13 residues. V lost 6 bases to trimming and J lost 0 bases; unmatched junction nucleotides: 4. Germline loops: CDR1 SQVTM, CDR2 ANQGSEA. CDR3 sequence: CSVEGQLNTEAFF. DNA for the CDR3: TGCAGCGTGGAGGGACAGCTGAACACTGAAGCTTTCTTT.